Listed below are T cell receptor beta chains from one sample, sequenced in a study of blood T cell repertoires in COVID-19. The data were produced by immunoSEQ multiplex PCR, yet TCRdb's version contains in-frame clones alone and is incomplete. There are some 250,000 clones in the sample; over 70% occur only once, and about 8% lies in the top ten. The sample comprised peripheral blood. Receptors were obtained from a woman aged 80 or over with acute or convalescent COVID-19. Each CDR3 is given with its conserved first and last residue. The D gene is left open where the match is weak. Clone size appears in some rows only: once, few, many, or a class for an expanded clone.

>NA|NA|TRBV5-1|TRBJ2-5
TGCGCCAGCAGCTTGGCAAGGGGAGGGGGTCAAGAGACCCAGTACTTC
CASSLARGGGQETQYF
>NA|once|TRBV30|TRBJ2-2
TGTGCCTGGAGCCCGGCCGGGGAGCTGTTTTTT
CAWSPAGELFF
>NA|many|TRBV29-1|TRBJ1-4
TGCAGCGTTGTTTTGATGCAGGGAGGAGAAAAACTGTTTTTT
CSVVLMQGGEKLFF
>NA|NA|TRBV12-5|TRBJ2-3
TGTGCTAGTGGGAGTACAGGGTCGGATACGCAGTATTTT
CASGSTGSDTQYF
>NA|few|TRBV5-1|TRBJ1-1
TGCGCCAGCAGCCCCGGGACTCCCCGGAACACTGAAGCTTTCTTT
CASSPGTPRNTEAFF
>TRBD2|NA|TRBV7-2|TRBJ2-5
TGTGCCAGCAGCTTAGGACTAGCGGAGATCCAAGAGACCCAGTACTTC
CASSLGLAEIQETQYF
>TRBD2|once|TRBV5-8|TRBJ2-1
TGTGCCAGCAGCGGGGTAGCGGGAGTCTGGGGACGGTACAATGAGCAGTTCTTC
CASSGVAGVWGRYNEQFF
>NA|NA|TRBV24-1|TRBJ2-3
TGTGCCACCAGTGCGTCCGGGGTAGACACAGATACGCAGTATTTT
CATSASGVDTDTQYF
>NA|NA|TRBV29-1|TRBJ1-1
TGCAGCGCCGGGGAGAACACTGAAGCTTTCTTT
CSAGENTEAFF
>NA|NA|TRBV7-9|TRBJ2-2
TGTGCCAGCAGCTCTCCCCCCGGGACACCGAACACCGGGGAGCTGTTTTTT
CASSSPPGTPNTGELFF
>TRBD1|NA|TRBV19|TRBJ1-5
TGTGCCATCTCCCAGACAGGGGGCAATCAGCCCCAGCATTTT
CAISQTGGNQPQHF
>TRBD1|NA|TRBV6-5|TRBJ1-2
TGTGCCAGCAGGCACCGGGACAGGGGGTCGGGCTACACCTTC
CASRHRDRGSGYTF
>TRBD1|NA|TRBV19|TRBJ1-2
TGTGCCAGTATGGTAGACAGGGACTCCTATGGCTACACCTTC
CASMVDRDSYGYTF
>NA|NA|TRBV28|TRBJ1-1
TGTGCCAGCAGTTTATCCCTTCCAGCCACATCCCAGGGGGCTTTCTTT
CASSLSLPATSQGAFF
>TRBD2|NA|TRBV5-8|TRBJ2-3
TGTGCCAGCAGCCTGTTTTTCGCCGGGACTAGCGGGAACACAGATACGCAGTATTTT
CASSLFFAGTSGNTDTQYF
>TRBD2|NA|TRBV5-1|TRBJ2-5
TGCGCCAGCAGCTTGGGGGGGACTAGCGGGAGTTCGGAGACCCAGTACTTC
CASSLGGTSGSSETQYF
>NA|NA|TRBV28|TRBJ2-7
TGTGCCAGCACTTCCTGGCTGGGCGTGGACGAGCAGTACTTC
CASTSWLGVDEQYF
>TRBD1|once|TRBV6-5|TRBJ1-1
TGTGCCGCTGCCGGGACAGGAGGGACTGAAGCTTTCTTT
CAAAGTGGTEAFF
>TRBD2|NA|TRBV6-6|TRBJ2-2
TGTGCCAGCAGTCAAAGACTAGCGGGGGTGAACACCGGGGAGCTGTTTTTT
CASSQRLAGVNTGELFF
>NA|NA|TRBV5-1|TRBJ1-5
TGCGCCAGCAGCTTGGGAGGGAACAATCAGCCCCAGCATTTT
CASSLGGNNQPQHF
>NA|few|TRBV27|TRBJ1-2
TGTGCCAGCATTGGGGGGAATGGCTACACCTTC
CASIGGNGYTF
>NA|NA|TRBV29-1|TRBJ2-7
TGCAGCGTTGAAGAAGAAAAGGGAGAGGGCTACGAGCAGTACTTC
CSVEEEKGEGYEQYF
>TRBD2|NA|TRBV2|TRBJ2-7
TGTGCCAGCAAGGAGCGGGATACAGGTGGCGAGCAGTACTTC
CASKERDTGGEQYF
>TRBD1|NA|TRBV7-8|TRBJ1-1
TGTGCCAGCAGCCACGACAGGGGCGAGGGGAACACTGAAGCTTTCTTT
CASSHDRGEGNTEAFF
>NA|NA|TRBV12-2|TRBJ2-3
TGTGTACCCCGATCGGGGCTCGGGACTAGCATAGATACGCAGTATTTT
CVPRSGLGTSIDTQYF
>NA|NA|TRBV3-1/TRBV3-2|TRBJ1-3
TGTGCCAGCAGTCTAGAGGGACAAGCGGGAAACACCATATATTTT
CASSLEGQAGNTIYF
>TRBD2|once|TRBV10-3|TRBJ2-3
TGTGCCATCAGTGAGTCTACGACTAGCGGGAGACCAGATACGCAGTATTTT
CAISESTTSGRPDTQYF
>TRBD1|NA|TRBV5-1|TRBJ2-3
TGCGCCAGCAGTCTCGTTGTACAGGGGGTAGGAGATACGCAGTATTTT
CASSLVVQGVGDTQYF
>NA|NA|TRBV11-2|TRBJ2-1
TGTGCCAGCAACGAACTAGGTTACAATGAGCAGTTCTTC
CASNELGYNEQFF
>NA|NA|TRBV6-5|TRBJ2-5
TGTGCCAGCAGGGCGGGACCGGGCCTAGAGACCCAGTACTTC
CASRAGPGLETQYF
>NA|NA|TRBV28|TRBJ1-5
TGTGCCAGCCTGGGGCGAGAGCAGGGCAATCAGCCCCAGCATTTT
CASLGREQGNQPQHF
>NA|NA|TRBV19|TRBJ1-1
TGTGCCAGTAAAGCGGAGAGGGGGGGCGGTGAGACTGAAGCTTTCTTT
CASKAERGGGETEAFF
>TRBD2|NA|TRBV5-4|TRBJ2-1
TGTGCCAGCAGCAAGACTAGCGGGGGCCCGGTTGAGCAGTTCTTC
CASSKTSGGPVEQFF
>NA|NA|TRBV6-5|TRBJ2-5
TGTGCCAGCAGCAATCCTAGTGTGGGGGGGACCCAGTACTTC
CASSNPSVGGTQYF
>NA|few|TRBV19|TRBJ1-4
TGTGCCAGTACCTCGGGTCTCAATGAAAAACTGTTTTTT
CASTSGLNEKLFF
>TRBD1|NA|TRBV28|TRBJ1-2
TGTGCCAGCAGTCCCCCGACAGGGGGAGGAGGCTATGGCTACACCTTC
CASSPPTGGGGYGYTF
>NA|NA|TRBV28|TRBJ2-2
TGTGCCAGCAGATCCGGGACTCCCACCGGGGAGCTGTTTTTT
CASRSGTPTGELFF
>NA|NA|TRBV12-3/TRBV12-4|TRBJ1-1
TGTGCCAGCAGTTCACTCTGGACTGAAGCTTTCTTT
CASSSLWTEAFF
>NA|NA|TRBV27|TRBJ1-6
TGTGCCAGCAGTAGTATCCGGGCCTATAATTCACCCCTCCACTTT
CASSSIRAYNSPLHF
>NA|NA|TRBV11-2|TRBJ2-7
TGTGCCAGCACGAGCGGCCCTCTCTTCCACGAGCAGTACTTC
CASTSGPLFHEQYF